The clone carrying this T cell receptor beta chain was observed a handful of times. This entry is derived from a study of T-cell memory formation after mild COVID-19. TCRdb reprocessed the 5' RACE reads via MiXCR and lists one record per CDR3 protein. The top ten hold roughly 8.9% of the sample, which has about 430,000 distinct CDR3 sequences, approximately 24% seen once. The ends were cut back, 2 bases at V and 6 bases at J, with 8 bases in the middle. The CDR3 covers 13 residues. In germline, CDR1 is SGHRS, CDR2 YFSETQ. The clonotype comes from an adult woman who had mild COVID-19 (a few samples of this study predate the infection). Cell type and time point are not known. The sequenced sample consisted of PBMCs or a T cell subset sorted from them (not recorded which). The V call is TRBV5-1, the J call TRBJ2-2; D gene ambiguous. The CDR3 region has the DNA TGCGCCAGCAGCTTACGGAGCTCCGGGGAGCTGTTTTTT. It translates to CASSLRSSGELFF.